The rows below give T cell receptor beta chains drawn from one sample of a study of beta chain features in type 1 diabetes. Sequenced by immunoSEQ multiplex PCR; TCRdb stores in-frame clones only, minus some. The table shows hundreds of thousands of clones, with around a sixth occurring only once. The material sequenced was naive CD4+ T cells from blood. Receptor source: a man between 18 and 35 years old in good health. The CDR3 runs from the conserved cysteine through the conserved F or W. A D gene is named only where the DNA matches it firmly. The size field is filled for only some rows; it gives once, few, many or a size class.

TRBJ2-1 | . | TRBV29-1 | TRBD1 | TGCAGCGGCGACAGGGTGGATGAGCAGTTCTTC | CSGDRVDEQFF
TRBJ2-1 | few | TRBV7-3 | TRBD2 | TGTGCCAGCAGCTTAGAGGCCACCCCAGGACTAGCGGGCCTCTATGAGCAGTTCTTC | CASSLEATPGLAGLYEQFF
TRBJ2-7 | . | TRBV6-5 | . | TGTGCCAGCAGTTACCCGAGGGGTTCCGAGCAGTACTTC | CASSYPRGSEQYF
TRBJ1-1 | . | TRBV7-2 | . | TGTGCCAGCAGGAAGATGGCGAACACTGAAGCTTTCTTT | CASRKMANTEAFF
TRBJ2-7 | few | TRBV5-4 | TRBD1 | TGTGCCAGCAGGAGGGGGACGGGACAGATCGGCTACGAGCAGTACTTC | CASRRGTGQIGYEQYF
TRBJ2-5 | few | TRBV7-2 | TRBD2 | TGTGCCAGCAGCTTCCGTAGCGGGGCTGAGACCCAGTACTTC | CASSFRSGAETQYF
TRBJ2-3 | . | TRBV5-1 | . | TGCGCCAGCAGCTCCCGGGGGGCCCGCACAGATACGCAGTATTTT | CASSSRGARTDTQYF
TRBJ2-3 | . | TRBV7-2 | . | TGTGCCAGCAGCTTAGCTAGCGAACCCACAGATACGCAGTATTTT | CASSLASEPTDTQYF
TRBJ2-1 | few | TRBV10-3 | TRBD2 | TGTGCCATCAGTGACGATTCTAGCGGGAGAAATGAGCAGTTCTTC | CAISDDSSGRNEQFF
TRBJ2-5 | few | TRBV10-3 | . | TGTGCCATCAGTAGGACAGTCCTCCAAGAGACCCAGTACTTC | CAISRTVLQETQYF
TRBJ2-1 | . | TRBV18 | . | TGTGCCAGCTCACCACCCGGTAGGGAGCGGAATGAGCAGTTCTTC | CASSPPGRERNEQFF
TRBJ2-3 | few | TRBV2 | . | TGTGCCAGCAGGGGGGGCGTGGGACCAGATACGCAGTATTTT | CASRGGVGPDTQYF
TRBJ1-5 | . | TRBV4-3 | . | TGCGCCAGCAGCCAAGGGGGGAGAGGCAATCAGCCCCAGCATTTT | CASSQGGRGNQPQHF
TRBJ2-5 | few | TRBV15 | . | TGTGCCACCAGCAGAGTTCCCGGGAACCAGTACTTC | CATSRVPGNQYF
TRBJ2-5 | once | TRBV7-2 | . | TGTGCCAGCAGCTTAGAACCCAGTGTGGCCCAGTACTTC | CASSLEPSVAQYF
TRBJ2-7 | few | TRBV30 | . | TGTGCCTGGAGTGCGCAAGGGTTCCACGAGCAGTACTTC | CAWSAQGFHEQYF
TRBJ1-2 | . | TRBV2 | . | TGTGCCAGCAGGATCCGGGAACCCTATGGCTACACCTTC | CASRIREPYGYTF
TRBJ1-1 | few | TRBV14 | . | TGTGCCAGCAGCCGGAGGGAGGGGAGCACTGAAGCTTTCTTT | CASSRREGSTEAFF
TRBJ1-1 | . | TRBV5-4 | . | TGTGCCAGCAGCCCCGATCCCGACACTGAAGCTTTCTTT | CASSPDPDTEAFF
TRBJ2-6 | once | TRBV18 | . | TGTGCCAGCTCAATATCACGGGTAGTCTCTGGGGCCAACGTCCTGACTTTC | CASSISRVVSGANVLTF
TRBJ2-1 | few | TRBV7-2 | . | TGTGCCAGCAGCTTGGAAAAGAGCTCCTACAATGAGCAGTTCTTC | CASSLEKSSYNEQFF
TRBJ1-2 | . | TRBV18 | TRBD1 | TGTGCCAGCTCACCGTCGAGTCGGACAGGGAATGGCTACACCTTC | CASSPSSRTGNGYTF
TRBJ2-7 | few | TRBV4-3 | . | TGCGCCAGCAGCCGCGCTAGTCTCCAGTCCTACGAGCAGTACTTC | CASSRASLQSYEQYF
TRBJ2-7 | few | TRBV7-9 | TRBD1 | TGTGCCACCAGGACAGGGGGCGACGAGCAGTACTTC | CATRTGGDEQYF
TRBJ2-1 | few | TRBV29-1 | TRBD1 | TGCAGCGTTGAAGACGGGACAGGGTTCAACAATGAGCAGTTCTTC | CSVEDGTGFNNEQFF
TRBJ2-1 | . | TRBV25-1 | . | TGTGCCAGCATCTCGACAGGCCTGGCCTTCTTC | CASISTGLAFF
TRBJ1-5 | once | TRBV5-6 | TRBD1 | TGTGCCAGCAGCAATGGACAGGGAGATAATCAGCCCCAGCATTTT | CASSNGQGDNQPQHF
TRBJ2-1 | few | TRBV7-2 | TRBD2 | TGTGCCAGCAGCGGATGGAGGACTAGCGCTTACAATGAGCAGTTCTTC | CASSGWRTSAYNEQFF
TRBJ1-2 | few | TRBV19 | TRBD1 | TGTGCCAGTGCAGCAAGGGACAGGGAAAGTAGCACCTTC | CASAARDRESSTF
TRBJ1-3 | . | TRBV4-2 | TRBD1 | TGTGCCAGCAGCCCAGGACAGGGGGATGGAAACACCATATATTTT | CASSPGQGDGNTIYF
TRBJ2-2 | . | TRBV7-8 | TRBD1 | TGTGCCAGCAGCTTTCGTCCAGGGGGAATGCACACCGGGGAGCTGTTTTTT | CASSFRPGGMHTGELFF
TRBJ2-1 | many | TRBV15 | . | TGTGCCACCAGCAGAAACCCTGGGACCGCGGAAGGGCAGTTCTTC | CATSRNPGTAEGQFF
TRBJ1-3 | . | TRBV13 | TRBD1 | TGTGCCAGCAGCCAACGGGACAGCCGGGATGGAAACACCATATATTTT | CASSQRDSRDGNTIYF
TRBJ1-2 | . | TRBV4-2 | . | TGTGCCAGCAGCCGCATGCGTGGGGGTAACTATGGCTACACCTTC | CASSRMRGGNYGYTF
TRBJ2-5 | . | TRBV5-4 | TRBD1 | TGTGCCAGCAGCAAAGATTTAAGACAGGGCCAAGAGACCCAGTACTTC | CASSKDLRQGQETQYF
TRBJ2-7 | few | TRBV7-9 | . | TGTGCCAGCAGCCCCTCTCTGGTGTCCTCCTACGAGCAGTACTTC | CASSPSLVSSYEQYF
TRBJ2-3 | . | TRBV20-1 | . | TGCAGTGCTAGCGTGGCAGATACGCAGTATTTT | CSASVADTQYF
TRBJ2-7 | . | TRBV13 | . | TGTGCCAGCAGCTTAGCCTGGGGGGCCACCTCCTACGAGCAGTACTTC | CASSLAWGATSYEQYF